This TCR beta chain is from a study of shared clonotypes between healthy human individuals (dated by TCRdb to 2018 to 2020). For context, the study as a whole: The cohort included three men and a couple of women between 18 and 49 years of age. For each donor, CD4 naive and CD4 memory were each given three plates, CD8 naive was given two plates, and CD8 memory was given one plate. The study deeply sequenced blood TCR repertoires of several healthy adults to estimate repertoire size and the extent of clonotype sharing between individuals. To increase sequencing depth and limit assay-specific biases, TCR repertoire library preparation and sequencing were carried out by different laboratories using diverse techniques. Leukapheresis yielded between about 0.94 and 8.9 billion PBMCs per donor. Study-wide conclusions, independent of this receptor: Pairwise subsampling led to the expectation that sequencing depth would affect the degree of clonotype sharing among donors. Approximately 5% of naive CD4, 3.5% of naive CD8, about 2.1% of memory CD4, and approximately 0.4% of memory CD8 clonotypes were shared across a few donors. Higher generation probabilities were observed for clonotypes shared by all four sorted-subset donors than for non-shared clonotypes. Sampling was restricted to blood, and TCR repertoires in tissues likely differ from the TCR repertoires found in blood. Naive subsets generally had larger estimated clonotype richness than memory subsets. Rarefaction of sorted-subset datasets indicated incomplete sequencing despite the large sequencing depth. The genetic and exposure-history diversity represented was limited by the small number of donors.

Using the deep immunoSEQ assay, TCR CDR3 regions were amplified from genomic DNA by multiplex PCR. For each cell subset, the extracted genomic DNA was distributed evenly across all wells of several immunoSEQ 96-well plates, and each plate served as one replicate. For sorted subsets, each replicate PCR was loaded with approximately 0.2 ug genomic DNA, equivalent to some 27,000 T cell genomes. Purified libraries were quantified with a Qubit 3.0 fluorometer, sized on a Bioanalyzer 2100, and re-quantified with the KAPA Library Quantification kit. A separate single-read 150-cycle Illumina NextSeq 550 flow cell was used to sequence each immunoSEQ 96-well plate. In the paper's pipeline: The immunoSEQ output contained only junctional sequences without quality scores, so filtering could not match that applied to full-length reads. Sequences were annotated with PyIR, a Python wrapper for IgBLAST v1.9, using IMGT germline references to assign V/J genes and CDR3. Reads were filtered out if the reads had weak V/J assignments (E-value above 1e-6), no CDR3, stop codons, out-of-frame junctions, or ambiguous translated residues. A V3J clonotype was defined by an identical inferred V gene, J gene, and CDR3 amino acid sequence. To compute the percentage overlap between repertoires, the number of shared unique clonotypes was divided by the size of the smaller repertoire. Three approaches were used to assess repertoire richness: RTK rarefaction, the Chao1 estimator, and Recon v2.1 estimates of unobserved clonotypes. OLGA was used to compute generation probabilities for all TCRbeta clonotypes that the gDNA method yielded from a handful of donors. TCRdb took this table from immuneACCESS and kept in-frame rearrangements with V and J called. Such tables lack part of the clones; where checked against another copy, unresolved V genes explain under half of the gap, and the rest is unexplained. V, J and clone size derive from that table, while D and trimming were established from the DNA sequence. For this sample there are 2 million to 3 million clones; approximately 93% appear just once. Clones ranked in the top ten supply approximately 0.36% of the sample.

The CDR3, from cysteine to phenylalanine, totals 16 residues. Kept here is only the CDR3 DNA, which spans 48 bases and is read in frame from base 1. Germline trimming amounts to 5 bases on V and 2 bases on J, with 12 as the count of junction bases outside the gene matches. Via the germline V gene (reference sequence), CDR1 is MNHEY and CDR2 SMNVEV. The donors were healthy, HIV-negative adults who had no recently reported acute infections or vaccinations. Every donor was a Caucasian adult residing in Nashville, Tennessee, USA. Magnetic negative selection was used to enrich CD4+ T cells, after which naive cells were positively selected on CD45RA and the negative fraction became the memory subset. Blood was obtained by leukapheresis, after which PBMCs were separated by Ficoll-Histopaque density gradient centrifugation and cryopreserved in liquid nitrogen vapor phase. Analytical flow cytometry was used to check the purity and quantity of every magnetically sorted T cell population. Genomic DNA was isolated from each sorted fraction and quantified by UV absorbance on a Nanodrop 2000c.

Comment on this clone: No cognate antigen has been identified for it. The input lacks base qualities; no much larger clone sits a single base away.

The receptor was derived from a man aged 18 to 29 in good health. Some clones in this sample may be carry-over from other donors' samples. This chain joins TRBV27 to TRBJ2-7, with 7 middle bases fitting TRBD2. Sequencing was done on a sample of naive CD4+ T cells from PBMCs. According to the study, the label for this sample's cell subset or site signals: CD45RA+ positively selected. Read as DNA, the sequence is TGTGCCAGCAGTCATCTAAGACGGGAGGCAGCCTACGAGCAGTACTTC. It is translated as CASSHLRREAAYEQYF.